This T cell receptor (beta chain) was recorded in a study of T-cell memory formation after mild COVID-19. It was 5'RACE with constant-segment primers that produced the TCR alpha and TCR beta cDNA libraries, which carried sample barcodes and UMIs. TCRdb used MiXCR to reprocess the 5' RACE reads, holding one entry per CDR3 protein. The table lists hundreds of thousands of distinct CDR3 sequences, roughly 24% of them singletons. The CDR3 contains 14 residues. Per germline, CDR1 SNHLY and CDR2 FYNNEI. The germline V and J ends were trimmed by 6 bases and 3 bases, with 12 bases remaining between them. This TCR was sampled from an adult woman who had mild COVID-19 (a few samples of this study predate the infection). Cell type and time point are not known. The rearrangement joins TRBV2 to TRBJ1-5; tentative D call: TRBD1 (6 bases). Material: PBMCs or a T cell subset sorted from them (not recorded which). As DNA, the CDR3 is TGTGCCAGCAGCGGGGACACATACAATCAGCCCCAGCATTTT. Translated: CASSGDTYNQPQHF.